This T cell receptor beta chain is drawn from a study of blood T cell dynamics during melanoma immunotherapy. Described time point: pre-treatment baseline. No patient had earlier systemic cancer treatment, concurrent immunosuppressants, or another active cancer. Germline trimming cut 0 bases from V and 7 bases from J; bases unmatched to any gene: 3. CDR1 and CDR2 (germline): SGHRS, YFSETQ. The CDR3 has 14 residues. Repertoires were generated with immunoSEQ multiplex PCR, while TCRdb's copy carries only in-frame clones and drops some. The data hold around 14,000 clones, with over 65% observed a single time.

The receptor comes from a human donor with melanoma. The chain recombines TRBV5-1 with TRBJ1-5, with 8 bases aligning to TRBD1. Specimen: blood, collected from a patient treated with checkpoint blockade. The CDR3 loop is CASSLGTGRQPQHF. The CDR3 DNA sequence: TGCGCCAGCAGCTTGGGGACAGGGAGACAGCCCCAGCATTTT.